The text below deals with one T cell receptor beta chain. Its matching antigen is unknown. CDR3 length: 14 amino acids. Between the trimmed V and J ends, which lost 2 bases and 4 bases, there was a span of 11 bases. The germline V gene has CDR1 MNHEY and CDR2 SVGAGI. Baseline was the first blood sampling point, followed by cycle 4 day 1 and cycle 7 day 1. The source of the sample is a study of OX40 agonist ivuxolimab in advanced cancers. Study background: The treatment was a fully human IgG2 OX40 agonist, ivuxolimab. Regarding the study as a whole: Normalized T-cell clonal expansion was also low in a subset of nonresponders.

Generated by immunoSEQ multiplex PCR, the TCRdb table keeps only in-frame clones and is missing some. In the table there are tens of thousands of clones, approximately 84% of which are singletons. This sample comprised CD4+ or CD8+ T cells sorted from blood, obtained in a trial of the OX40 agonist ivuxolimab. The chain joins TRBV6-5 to TRBJ1-2; no reliable D call. This receptor was taken from an adult with an advanced solid tumor such as melanoma, head and neck, liver or kidney cancer. The CDR3 coding sequence is TGTGCCAGCAGTTACGGGAGAGAGGGCTATGGCTACACCTTC. Its translation: CASSYGREGYGYTF.